This TCR beta chain comes out of a study of cytomegalovirus exposure and HLA in healthy donors. Turning to the study itself: When just under 400 donors were genotyped, roughly 80% of them were found to fall in the Caucasian-associated ancestry cluster.

Study results and limitations: A few chains tied to CMV proved CMV antigen-specific in vitro. Association of a missense DCLRE1C variant with TCR beta V- and J-gene trimming was reported in a later analysis.

The CDR3 covers 15 residues. Trimming at V came to 1 base and at J to 6 bases, leaving 6 bases not matched to a gene. Germline V gene lookup returns CDR1 GTSNPN and CDR2 SVGIG (reference sequence). This clone was recorded at least ten times. What it binds is not known. PCR involved 60 Vbeta and 13 Jbeta primers. TCRdb's copy holds only in-frame clones and misses some; the assay was immunoSEQ multiplex PCR. The table records about 200,000 clones, around 73% of them present only once. The chain uses TRBV30 and TRBJ2-3, with 11 positions matching TRBD2. What was sequenced was PBMCs. The source is a woman aged 25 to 45 in good health and CMV-seronegative. This CDR3 is CAWSGVAGGWDTQYF. DNA of the CDR3: TGTGCCTGGAGTGGGGTAGCGGGGGGGTGGGATACGCAGTATTTT.